Following are 3 T cell receptor beta chains from one sample sequenced in a study of cytomegalovirus exposure and HLA in healthy donors. Measured with immunoSEQ multiplex PCR; TCRdb has only the in-frame clones, and not every one. The sample records about 63,000 clones, roughly 94% being singletons. The specimen sequenced was PBMCs. The receptors stem from a young woman in good health and CMV-seropositive.

The chain carries TRBV14 and TRBJ2-7, with D unclear. Trimming pared 4 bases from V and 6 bases from J, leaving 10 bases between. Looked up from germline, CDR1 is SGHDN and CDR2 is FVKESK. The CDR3 totals 12 residues. The CDR3 spells CASSRNSGEQYF. The CDR3 coding sequence is TGTGCCAGCAGCCGAAATTCGGGCGAGCAGTACTTC.

The chain joins TRBV6-4 to TRBJ2-1; possibly TRBD1 for D (5 bases). CDR3 size: 13 residues. From germline, CDR1 is MRHNA and CDR2 SNTAGT. Trimming took off 3 bases at V and 2 bases at J, with 5 bases between the two ends. CDR3 nucleotide sequence: TGTGCCAGCAGTGAGGGGCCCTACAATGAGCAGTTCTTC. It encodes CASSEGPYNEQFF.

The CDR3 coding sequence is TGTGCCAGCAGTTCTCCCGTAGTATCTGGGGCCAACGTCCTGACTTTC. Its protein product is CASSSPVVSGANVLTF. The chain recombines TRBV28 with TRBJ2-6; D is uncertain. The V and J ends lost 4 bases and 1 base respectively, with 11 bases between them. The germline V gene has CDR1 MDHEN and CDR2 SYDVKM. This CDR3 is built from 16 residues. The complete variable domain, with remaining parts taken from reference TRBV28 and TRBJ2-6, reads DVKVTQSSRYLVKRTGEKVFLECVQDMDHENMFWYRQDPGLGLRLIYFSYDVKMKEKGDIPEGYSVSREKKERFSLILESASTNQTSMYLCASSSPVVSGANVLTFGAGSRLTVL.